This entry concerns a single TCR beta chain. Its antigen remains unknown. One entry per CDR3 protein results from TCRdb running MiXCR on the RT-PCR reads. The sample holds 800,000 to 1,000,000 distinct CDR3 sequences, 21% seen once. The sample belongs to a study of response to subunit inactivated influenza vaccine. Study-wide results and limits: There was a suggestion from the authors that each seasonal influenza vaccination recruits few new T cells.

V was pared by 5 bases and J by 7 bases, with 3 bases of the junction left unmatched. This CDR3 has 14 residues. The specimen comprised PBMCs from blood, sampled more than 4 days after vaccination. The receptor was isolated from a man aged 50 or older who received an inactivated influenza vaccine. The genes are TRBV12-3 or TRBV12-4 and TRBJ1-6; 9 positions match TRBD1. In DNA, the CDR3 is TGTGCCAGCAGTGACGACAGGGGGAATTCACCCCTCCACTTT. Its translation: CASSDDRGNSPLHF.